These T cell receptor beta chains were read from a single sample in a study of blood T cell repertoires in COVID-19. Using immunoSEQ multiplex PCR, the repertoire was profiled, and TCRdb retains in-frame clones only, with some absent. The repertoire holds about 220,000 clones, with about 83% as singletons. The sample consisted of PBMCs or T cells enriched from blood (not recorded which). All receptors come from a woman between 40 and 50 years old who had been exposed to COVID-19. Each CDR3 is given with its conserved first and last residue. Fields, in order: J gene, clone size, D gene, V gene, CDR3 DNA, CDR3 protein. D genes are given only for firm matches. Some rows mark clone size as missing; the rest say once, few, many or name a class of expanded clone.

>TRBJ1-2|.|.|TRBV7-9
TGTTATAGTGGCCTCGGGGATCCGAACTATGGCTACACCTTC
CYSGLGDPNYGYTF
>TRBJ2-7|.|TRBD1|TRBV6-1
TGTGCCAGCAGTGAAGGGACAGGGGGCTTCTACGAGCAGTACTTC
CASSEGTGGFYEQYF
>TRBJ1-6|.|TRBD1|TRBV5-1
TGCGCCAGCAGCTTGCTCCCACCGAACAGGGGACAGAGTTCACCCCTCCACTTT
CASSLLPPNRGQSSPLHF
>TRBJ1-5|.|.|TRBV9
TGTGCCAGCAGCGCTGGGGAGGGCCAGGTCAATCAGCCCCAGCATTTT
CASSAGEGQVNQPQHF
>TRBJ2-7|.|.|TRBV27
TGTGCCAGCAGTTTTAGGAGGTCGCCCCTCGAGCAGTACTTC
CASSFRRSPLEQYF
>TRBJ2-7|.|TRBD1|TRBV7-9
TGTGCCAGCAGCTTAATGGGACAGGGCTCCTACGAGCAGTACTTC
CASSLMGQGSYEQYF
>TRBJ2-7|.|.|TRBV7-8
TGTGCCAGCAGGGGCAGATATACCGTCCCCTACGAGCAGTACTTC
CASRGRYTVPYEQYF
>TRBJ2-7|.|.|TRBV4-2
TGTGCCAGCAGCCAAGACAGGTACTCCTACGAGCAGTACTTC
CASSQDRYSYEQYF
>TRBJ1-5|.|TRBD1|TRBV2
TGTGCCAGCAGTGGAGACAGGGGAGGCAATCAGCCCCAGCATTTT
CASSGDRGGNQPQHF
>TRBJ1-5|.|TRBD1|TRBV29-1
TGCAGCGTGGTCGAGGACAGGACCAATCAGCCCCAGCATTTT
CSVVEDRTNQPQHF
>TRBJ2-3|.|TRBD2|TRBV12-5
TGTGCTAGTTGCACCGGGGGGGTGTCTGATACGCAGTATTTT
CASCTGGVSDTQYF
>TRBJ2-3|.|.|TRBV9
TGTGCCAGCAGCGCTTCGGGTGGCGGAGATACGCAGTATTTT
CASSASGGGDTQYF
>TRBJ2-5|.|.|TRBV15
TGTGCCACCAGCTCCCAACGTCAGGGGAAGGAGACCCAGTACTTC
CATSSQRQGKETQYF
>TRBJ2-1|.|TRBD2|TRBV3-1/TRBV3-2
TGTGCCAGCAGAAACCCCAGCGGGGGTAATGAGCAGTTCTTC
CASRNPSGGNEQFF
>TRBJ1-4|.|.|TRBV7-9
TGTGCCAGCACAAACCGGGGTGAAAAACTGTTTTTT
CASTNRGEKLFF
>TRBJ2-6|.|.|TRBV5-6
TGTGCCAGCAGCTTGCCCCCGGCGGACTCTGGGGCCAACGTCCTGACTTTC
CASSLPPADSGANVLTF
>TRBJ2-7|.|.|TRBV6-5
TGTGCCAGCAGTTACCTCACCGGGGGCTACGAGCAGTACTTC
CASSYLTGGYEQYF
>TRBJ1-2|few|TRBD1|TRBV24-1
TGTGCCACCAGTGAAAGACAGGGTGATGGCTACACCTTC
CATSERQGDGYTF
>TRBJ2-3|once|TRBD2|TRBV6-2/TRBV6-3
TGTGCCAGCAGTTACCCGGGACTAGCGGGGGGGAATACGCAGTATTTT
CASSYPGLAGGNTQYF
>TRBJ2-7|.|.|TRBV6-1
TGTGCCAGCAGTGAAGCGGAGGTAAGCGAGGACGAAGGGCAGTACTTC
CASSEAEVSEDEGQYF
>TRBJ2-3|.|TRBD2|TRBV7-9
TGTGCCAGCACCCCCTGGTCGGGGGGGAACACAGATACGCAGTATTTT
CASTPWSGGNTDTQYF
>TRBJ2-1|.|TRBD2|TRBV5-1
TGCGCCAGCAGCTTGGCCGGGACTAGCGGGGGCTCCAATGAGCAGTTCTTC
CASSLAGTSGGSNEQFF
>TRBJ1-1|.|TRBD1|TRBV27
TGTGCCAGCAGCGGGACAGTGAACACTGAAGCTTTCTTT
CASSGTVNTEAFF
>TRBJ1-2|.|.|TRBV28
TGTGCCAGCAGTTCAGGGGCGGGCTATGGCTACACCTTC
CASSSGAGYGYTF
>TRBJ2-7|.|TRBD1|TRBV4-2
TGTGCCAGCAGCCAAGAGAGGGGGCAAGAGGTCTACGAGCAGTACTTC
CASSQERGQEVYEQYF
>TRBJ1-6|.|TRBD1|TRBV4-3
TGCGCCAGCAGCCAAGCGACCGGGACAGGGATTTCACCCCTCCACTTT
CASSQATGTGISPLHF
>TRBJ2-1|.|.|TRBV6-4
TGTGCCAGCAGTGACGGACCCGAGGGTAATGAGCAGTTCTTC
CASSDGPEGNEQFF
>TRBJ2-7|.|TRBD1|TRBV19
TGTGCCAGTAGTACGCCGGGACAGGGATCGAAAGAGCAGTACTTC
CASSTPGQGSKEQYF
>TRBJ1-5|once|.|TRBV4-1
TGCGCCAGCAGCCAAGATATGTATAGCAATCAGCCCCAGCATTTT
CASSQDMYSNQPQHF
>TRBJ2-5|.|.|TRBV30
TGTGCCTGGAGTGTACTGCTCGGGGAGACCCAGTACTTC
CAWSVLLGETQYF
>TRBJ1-4|.|.|TRBV6-5
TGTGCCAGCAGGCAACAGAGCCTTAATGAAAAACTGTTTTTT
CASRQQSLNEKLFF
>TRBJ1-6|.|TRBD1|TRBV3-1/TRBV3-2
TGTGCCAGCAGCCAAGCCGTGGGGACGGGACAGAAAAATTCACCCCTCCACTTT
CASSQAVGTGQKNSPLHF
>TRBJ2-7|.|.|TRBV28
TGTGCCAGCAGGACAGGACAGTGGGACTCCTACGAGCAGTACTTC
CASRTGQWDSYEQYF
>TRBJ1-3|.|.|TRBV13
TGTGCCAGCAGCTTATCAGGCACGGGGAACACCATATATTTT
CASSLSGTGNTIYF
>TRBJ2-1|many|.|TRBV28
TGTGCCAGCAGTTTATTAGGGGGGGTCTACAATGAGCAGTTCTTC
CASSLLGGVYNEQFF
>TRBJ1-1|.|.|TRBV6-5
TGTGCCAGCAGTTACTCCAGGAAAGCTTTCTTT
CASSYSRKAFF
>TRBJ1-4|.|TRBD1|TRBV7-9
TGTGCCAGCAGCTTAGGGACAGGGGGCGAAAAACTGTTTTTT
CASSLGTGGEKLFF
>TRBJ2-5|.|.|TRBV18
TGTGCCAGCTCACCACCCAGGGGACAAGAGACCCAGTACTTC
CASSPPRGQETQYF
>TRBJ1-5|.|.|TRBV19
TGTGCCAGTAGTAGAGATCCAGGGGCAGGCACTCAGCCCCAGCATTTT
CASSRDPGAGTQPQHF
>TRBJ1-3|.|.|TRBV28
TGTGCCAGCAGAGCCGTAGGGGCGTCTGGAAACACCATATATTTT
CASRAVGASGNTIYF
>TRBJ2-5|.|TRBD1|TRBV10-3
TGTGCCATCAGTGAGTGGTCGACAGGGGATCAAGAGACCCAGTACTTC
CAISEWSTGDQETQYF
>TRBJ1-4|.|.|TRBV28
TGTGCCAGCAGTTTAATAGGGGTGGGAATGGGTGAAAAACTGTTTTTT
CASSLIGVGMGEKLFF
>TRBJ1-4|.|TRBD1|TRBV7-9
TGTGCCAGCAGCACCTCGGACAGGGCTGCTAATGAAAAACTGTTTTTT
CASSTSDRAANEKLFF
>TRBJ2-4|.|.|TRBV6-6
TGTGCCAGCAGCCGACCTAACAACATTCAGTACTTC
CASSRPNNIQYF
>TRBJ2-7|.|.|TRBV6-1
TGTGCCAGCAGTGAGGTTGTATTCAGTCCCACCTACGAGCAGTACTTC
CASSEVVFSPTYEQYF
>TRBJ1-1|.|TRBD1|TRBV19
TGTGCCAGTAGTATAGGTCAGGGGGCGTATTCCACTGAAGCTTTCTTT
CASSIGQGAYSTEAFF
>TRBJ1-5|.|TRBD1|TRBV28
TGTGCCAGCAGTCTCCCGACAGGGAAGGTGGGCAATCAGCCCCAGCATTTT
CASSLPTGKVGNQPQHF
>TRBJ1-1|.|.|TRBV29-1
TGCAGCGTGTCAACAAGATCTGAAGCTTTCTTT
CSVSTRSEAFF
>TRBJ1-2|.|.|TRBV6-5
TGTGCCAGCAGTTACTCCGACAGGCACTATGGCTACACCTTC
CASSYSDRHYGYTF
>TRBJ1-2|.|.|TRBV19
TGTGCCACCGCGCCCCACGAATACTATGTTGGCTACACCTTC
CATAPHEYYVGYTF